This T cell receptor beta chain was sequenced in a study of ipilimumab plus nivolumab after autologous stem cell transplantation. This clone appeared once. Some clones are missing from TCRdb's copy, which holds only in-frame ones; the method was immunoSEQ multiplex PCR. The table has just over 40,000 clones, 80% to 95% seen once. The origin of this receptor is a male donor with multiple myeloma. The material was PBMCs, obtained in a trial of ipilimumab plus nivolumab as post-transplant consolidation.

DNA of the CDR3: TGTGCCAGCAGCTTGGTGGTGGATAACAATGAGCAGTTCTTC. Residues: CASSLVVDNNEQFF. The rearrangement links TRBV5-6 to TRBJ2-1; D not resolved. The germline V gene encodes CDR1 SGHDT and CDR2 YYEEEE. Trimming left V 0 bases short and J 5 bases short, with 9 bases between. This CDR3 contains 14 residues.